This entry lists 20 T cell receptor beta chains sequenced from one sample in a study of blood T cell repertoires in COVID-19 (dated by TCRdb to about 2020). Library generation was performed with the immunoSEQ multiplex PCR assay. As stored in TCRdb, this immuneACCESS dataset retains in-frame rearrangements with V and J assigned. A fraction of the clones does not appear; measured against another copy, unresolved V genes explain less than half of the discrepancy, and the remainder lacks a known reason. In all, the sample holds 200,000 to 250,000 clones, and around 90% of those were seen once. The top ten clones comprise around 3% of the sample. Sequencing was done on a sample of peripheral blood. The receptors originated from a man younger than 35 with active or convalescent COVID-19.

The J gene is TRBJ1-2, the V gene TRBV7-2; TRBD1 might be the D (5 bases). The CDR3 is made up of 14 amino acids. V lost 8 bases to trimming and J lost 0 bases, with 13 bases between them. The germline V gene encodes CDR1 SGHTA and CDR2 FQGNSA. The CDR3 region has the DNA TGTGCCAGCGCCCCGGGGGGATCTAACTATGGCTACACCTTC. Translated, it gives CASAPGGSNYGYTF.

The CDR3 DNA reads as TGTGCCAGCAGTTACGCGGGACGGGGTTCTGCCCAGCATTTT. Encoded protein: CASSYAGRGSAQHF. The gene calls are TRBV6-5 and TRBJ1-5; a weak D match, TRBD1 (5 bases). The V end was cut by 2 bases, the J end by 11 bases, with 16 bases between. This CDR3 is built from 14 residues. Germline values: CDR1 MNHEY, CDR2 SVGAGI.

This chain connects TRBV29-1 to TRBJ1-2; D gene unclear. V was shortened by 0 bases and J by 4 bases, with 9 bases between the two germline ends. The germline V gene encodes CDR1 SQVTM and CDR2 ANQGSEA. The CDR3 has 13 residues. The CDR3 coding sequence is TGCAGCGTTGAAGATTTGGGGAGCTATGGCTACACCTTC. Protein: CSVEDLGSYGYTF.

The chain couples TRBV5-8 to TRBJ1-1; no reliable D call. V lost 4 bases to trimming and J lost 4 bases, with 11 bases between them. The CDR3 extends over 13 amino acids. Germline loops: CDR1 SGHTS, CDR2 YDEGEE. The CDR3 spells CASSLPRATEAFF. In DNA form, the CDR3 reads TGTGCCAGCAGCCTCCCGCGGGCCACTGAAGCTTTCTTT.

This chain uses TRBV28 with TRBJ1-1, with 8 positions matching TRBD1. CDR1 MDHEN and CDR2 SYDVKM come from the germline V gene. Unmatched junction bases numbered 9, after V lost 5 bases and J lost 4 bases. The CDR3 contains 15 residues. CDR3 coding DNA: TGTGCCAGCAGTGAGGGGCAGGGGGCATCCACTGAAGCTTTCTTT. This translates into CASSEGQGASTEAFF. The full variable domain, completed using reference TRBV28 and TRBJ1-1, is DVKVTQSSRYLVKRTGEKVFLECVQDMDHENMFWYRQDPGLGLRLIYFSYDVKMKEKGDIPEGYSVSREKKERFSLILESASTNQTSMYLCASSEGQGASTEAFFGQGTRLTVV.

This chain uses TRBV18 with TRBJ2-7, with 9 bases fitting TRBD1. The CDR3 is 14 amino acids. Unmatched junction bases numbered 6, after V lost 6 bases and J lost 3 bases. Germline CDR1 and CDR2: KGHSH and LQKENI. For the CDR3, the DNA is TGTGCCAGCTCCCAGGGGACAGGGAGCTACGAGCAGTACTTC. Protein sequence: CASSQGTGSYEQYF.

The V gene is TRBV7-2, the J gene TRBJ2-1; D is perhaps TRBD1 (6 bases). This CDR3 has 14 amino acids. Germline V CDR1 and CDR2: SGHTA, FQGNSA. Trimming shortened V by 5 bases and J by 7 bases, and 15 bases separated the two germline ends. CDR3 in amino acids: CASSPPDRLNEQFF. CDR3 DNA sequence: TGTGCCAGCAGCCCGCCGGACAGATTGAATGAGCAGTTCTTC. Full variable domain (outside the CDR3, taken from reference TRBV7-2 and TRBJ2-1): GAGVSQSPSNKVTEKGKDVELRCDPISGHTALYWYRQSLGQGLEFLIYFQGNSAPDKSGLPSDRFSAERTGGSVSTLTIQRTQQEDSAVYLCASSPPDRLNEQFFGPGTRLTVL.

V gene TRBV6-2 or TRBV6-3 combines with J gene TRBJ2-7; 10 positions match TRBD2. V was clipped by 4 bases and J by 4 bases; unmatched bases: 7. CDR3 length: 15 residues. CDR1 and CDR2 (germline): MNHEY, SVGEGT. The CDR3 loop reads CASSSRAGGVYEQYF. For the CDR3, the DNA is TGTGCCAGCAGTTCCCGAGCGGGAGGGGTTTACGAGCAGTACTTC.

The rearrangement joins TRBV7-2 to TRBJ1-2; the match to TRBD1 covers 8 bases. Trimming took 3 bases from V and 4 from J; bases not matched to a gene: 4. Germline V gene lookup returns CDR1 SGHTA and CDR2 FQGNSA. The CDR3 covers 14 residues. This CDR3 is CASSFDRGSYGYTF. The DNA of the CDR3 is TGTGCCAGCAGCTTCGACAGGGGCTCCTATGGCTACACCTTC.

The chain couples TRBV5-8 to TRBJ1-6; D may be TRBD1 (5 bases). Germline-derived CDR1 and CDR2 are SGHTS and YDEGEE. V lost 4 bases and J 9 bases, leaving 11 bases between the germline ends. The CDR3 spans 13 residues. DNA of the CDR3: TGTGCCAGCAGCGGGGGGAAGGTTTCACCCCTCCACTTT. Translating it yields CASSGGKVSPLHF.

This rearrangement joins TRBV19 to TRBJ2-7, with D maybe TRBD1 (5 bases). The length of the CDR3 is 12 residues. The V end lost 5 bases, the J end lost 4 bases, and 9 bases lay between the germline ends. Germline V CDR1 and CDR2: LNHDA, SQIVND (reference sequence). CDR3 residues: CASSPNRYEQYF. The CDR3, as DNA: TGTGCCAGTAGTCCCAACAGGTACGAGCAGTACTTC.

The rearrangement links TRBV7-2 to TRBJ1-3; D may be TRBD1 (6 bases). Germline assignment: CDR1 SGHTA and CDR2 FQGNSA. CDR3 length: 15 amino acids. The V and J ends lost 6 bases and 7 bases respectively, with 19 bases between them. DNA for the CDR3: TGTGCCAGCAGACTACAAACAGGGAATTTCAACACCATATATTTT. Protein sequence: CASRLQTGNFNTIYF.

This chain links TRBV3-1 (or the pseudogene TRBV3-2) with TRBJ2-7; possibly TRBD2 for D (6 bases). The germline CDR1 and CDR2 sequences are LGHDT and YNNKEL (reference sequence). The CDR3 sequence is 14 residues long. Trimming removed 4 bases from V and 6 bases from J, with 16 bases in between. CDR3 residues: CASSPELALGEQYF. CDR3 bases: TGTGCCAGCAGCCCTGAACTAGCATTGGGCGAGCAGTACTTC.

This rearrangement joins TRBV6-6 to TRBJ2-5; D is uncertain. Germline loops: CDR1 MNHNY, CDR2 SVGAGI (reference sequence). The CDR3 is 14 amino acids. V lost 4 bases, J lost 5 bases, and 14 bases lay in between. The CDR3 reads CASSFGGARETQYF. CDR3 bases: TGTGCCAGCAGTTTCGGTGGTGCACGGGAGACCCAGTACTTC.

The gene calls are TRBV6-5 and TRBJ1-1, with D possibly TRBD1 on 5 matching bases. CDR1 MNHEY and CDR2 SVGAGI come from the germline V gene. CDR3 size: 12 residues. V lost 6 bases to trimming and J lost 9 bases, with 14 bases between them. CDR3 in DNA: TGTGCCAGCAGCCCCCGCGGGGGGAAAGCTTTCTTT. Protein: CASSPRGGKAFF.

The CDR3 coding sequence is TGTGCCAGCAGCGTCCGGGACTCCCATCCCGGGGAGCTGTTTTTT. Amino acids: CASSVRDSHPGELFF. The rearrangement joins TRBV9 to TRBJ2-2; weak D call: TRBD2 (6 bases). V was shortened by 2 bases and J by 6 bases, with 14 bases between the two germline ends. The CDR3 contains 15 residues. Germline CDR1 and CDR2: SGDLS and YYNGEE.

J is TRBJ1-1 and V is TRBV5-1, with 8 bases identical to TRBD1. The CDR3 extends over 15 amino acids. Germline trimming cut 1 base from V and 13 bases from J; bases unmatched to any gene: 15. Germline loops: CDR1 SGHRS, CDR2 YFSETQ. CDR3 in DNA: TGCGCCAGCAGCTTGACCAACATAGGACAGGGCGAGGGTTTCTTT. Protein: CASSLTNIGQGEGFF.

This chain uses TRBV7-8 with TRBJ2-1; 15 nucleotides agree with TRBD2. Germline lookup yields CDR1 SGHVS and CDR2 FQNEAQ. V was pared by 3 bases and J by 6 bases, with 9 bases of the junction left unmatched. The CDR3 is 18 residues long. The CDR3 DNA reads TGTGCCAGCAGCTTGACGCCGGGACTAGCGGGAGGTCCCAATGAGCAGTTCTTC. Translating gives CASSLTPGLAGGPNEQFF.

This chain uses TRBV5-1 with TRBJ2-3; 10 bases fit TRBD2. Looked up from germline, CDR1 is SGHRS and CDR2 is YFSETQ. This CDR3 spans 14 amino acids. The J segment lost 8 bases and the V segment lost 0 bases, leaving 3 bases of the junction unmatched. The chain's CDR3 is CASSLEASGGTQYF. The CDR3 DNA reads as TGCGCCAGCAGCTTGGAGGCTAGCGGGGGTACGCAGTATTTT.

The chain links TRBV5-1 to TRBJ2-2; the D gene is possibly TRBD1 (6 bases). The ends were cut back, 6 bases at V and 1 base at J, with 7 bases in the middle. The CDR3 is 13 residues long. CDR1 is SGHRS, CDR2 YFSETQ, per germline. For the CDR3, the DNA is TGCGCCAGCACAGGGGAGAACACCGGGGAGCTGTTTTTT. It yields the protein CASTGENTGELFF.